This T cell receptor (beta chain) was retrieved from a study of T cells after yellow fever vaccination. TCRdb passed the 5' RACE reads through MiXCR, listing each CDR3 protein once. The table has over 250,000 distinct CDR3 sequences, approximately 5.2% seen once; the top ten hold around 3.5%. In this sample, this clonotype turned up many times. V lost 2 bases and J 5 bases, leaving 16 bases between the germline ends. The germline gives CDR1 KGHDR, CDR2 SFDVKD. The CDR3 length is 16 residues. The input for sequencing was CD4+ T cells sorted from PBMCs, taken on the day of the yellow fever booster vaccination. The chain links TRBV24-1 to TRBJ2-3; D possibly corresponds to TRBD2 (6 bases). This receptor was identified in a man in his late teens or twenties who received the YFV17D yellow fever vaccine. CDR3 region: CATSDSPRRGKDTQYF. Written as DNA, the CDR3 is TGTGCCACCAGTGATTCGCCCCGGCGGGGTAAAGATACGCAGTATTTT.